The T cell receptor (beta chain) described here comes from a study of response to subunit inactivated influenza vaccine. Study observations and caveats: Authors suggested that a seasonal influenza vaccination recruits few new T cells each time.

CDR1 is LGHDT and CDR2 is YNNKEL in the germline V gene (reference sequence). The CDR3 spans 15 residues. J gave up 5 bases and V 1 base, and 7 bases lay outside the gene matches. In regard to this clonotype: Its specificity is unknown.

TCRdb re-derived calls from the RT-PCR reads in MiXCR, one entry per CDR3 protein. This table has 860,000 or so distinct CDR3 sequences, approximately 22% appearing once. The rearrangement links TRBV3-1 to TRBJ2-7, with TRBD2 identical over 8 bases. The TCR sequence derives from a man aged 50-59 years who received an inactivated influenza vaccine. The sample here was PBMCs from blood, taken 5 days after vaccination. CDR3 bases: TGTGCCAGCAGCCAAGGCGGACTAGCAGTCCACGAGCAGTACTTC. Residues: CASSQGGLAVHEQYF.